This T cell receptor (beta chain) was recorded in a study of blood T cell repertoires in COVID-19. V lost 4 bases, J lost 1 base, and 7 bases lay in between. The CDR3 runs to 13 residues. From germline, CDR1 is SNHLY and CDR2 FYNNEI. In the original analysis: Researchers report that nucleated cell counts were estimated from reference gene primer amplification. Sequenced by immunoSEQ multiplex PCR; TCRdb stores in-frame clones only, minus some. That table gives V, J and clone size, and the DNA gave D and trimming. The sample has over 400,000 clones, about 89% seen once. The receptor comes from a woman between 45 and 60 years old with COVID-19, enrolled during active disease. The material sequenced was peripheral blood. This chain joins TRBV2 and TRBJ1-1, with no clear D. For the CDR3, the DNA is TGTGCCAGCAGTGGAGGTGAGAACACTGAAGCTTTCTTT. Its translation is CASSGGENTEAFF.